A single T cell receptor beta chain is shown here with its context. What it recognizes is unknown. The CDR3 consists of 11 residues. Germline V gene sequence: CDR1 SNHLY, CDR2 FYNNEI. V was trimmed by 5 bases and J by 0 bases, leaving 2 bases between them. This sample stems from a study of cytomegalovirus exposure and HLA in healthy donors. Study information: It was reported in a later analysis that the same platform had been used for the 90 to 150 validation repertoires as for the approximately 670 first-cohort repertoires.

Data came from immunoSEQ multiplex PCR; TCRdb stores just in-frame clones and leaves some out. The sample has approximately 150,000 clones, around 90% seen once. The study's findings and limits: Cytomegalovirus status was reportedly diagnosed by the classifier with high sensitivity and specificity. Around 160 TCR beta chains were listed as cytomegalovirus-associated. Specificity of three CMV-associated chains for CMV antigens was verified in vitro.

This chain joins TRBV2 and TRBJ2-7; no firm D call. The origin of this receptor is a man younger than 30 in good health and CMV-seropositive. Specimen: PBMCs. The CDR3 bases are TGTGCCAGCAGTTACTCCTACGAGCAGTACTTC. Encoded protein: CASSYSYEQYF.